This entry lists 5 T cell receptor beta chains sequenced from one sample in a study of blood T cell repertoires in COVID-19 (dated by TCRdb to 2019 to 2021). Library prep was done by the immunoSEQ multiplex PCR assay. The immuneACCESS repertoire file appears here via TCRdb, limited to in-frame rearrangements. These files lack a portion of the clones; in checked studies, under half of the deficit traces to unresolved V genes, and the cause of the others is not known. Within this sample are some 310,000 clones, with roughly 90% of them counted one time only. The biggest ten clones account for 2.5% to 3.5% of the sample. The sample taken for sequencing was peripheral blood. The receptors originated from a woman between 25 and 40 years old with COVID-19, enrolled during active disease.

V usage is TRBV9 and J usage is TRBJ2-3; tentative D call: TRBD1 (6 bases). In germline, CDR1 is SGDLS, CDR2 YYNGEE. Trimming removed 3 bases from V and 4 bases from J, with 18 bases in between. The CDR3 loop spans 16 amino acids. The CDR3, as DNA: TGTGCCAGCAGCGGACAGGCATCACCGTCGGCAGATACGCAGTATTTT. This sequence encodes CASSGQASPSADTQYF.

Here the CDR3 DNA reads TGTGCCAGTAGTATGGGGCAGGGAAATTCACCCCTCCACTTT. This encodes CASSMGQGNSPLHF. The chain recombines TRBV19 with TRBJ1-6, with D possibly being TRBD1 (5 bases). The V end lost 3 bases, the J end lost 7 bases, and 10 bases lay between the germline ends. The germline CDR1 and CDR2 sequences are LNHDA and SQIVND (reference sequence). This CDR3 is built from 14 residues.

The V gene is TRBV5-1, the J gene TRBJ2-7; 9 bases match TRBD1. CDR1 and CDR2 (germline): SGHRS, YFSETQ. The V gene end was trimmed by 4 bases and the J gene end by 1 base; junction bases not matched to a gene: 15. This CDR3 has 18 residues. CDR3 nucleotides: TGCGCCAGCAGCCCGGGACAGGGTGTTATCCAGTCATCCTACGAGCAGTACTTC. Protein product: CASSPGQGVIQSSYEQYF.

This sequence joins TRBV5-1 and TRBJ2-4, with D possibly being TRBD2 (5 bases). V was clipped by 0 bases and J by 6 bases, with 10 bases between them. CDR1 is SGHRS and CDR2 is YFSETQ in the germline V gene. This CDR3 has 14 residues. CDR3 amino acids: CASSLVPTTNIQYF. CDR3 coding DNA: TGCGCCAGCAGCTTGGTCCCGACTACAAACATTCAGTACTTC.

J is TRBJ1-2 and V is TRBV30, with D unclear. Germline CDR1 is GTSNPN and CDR2 is SVGIG (reference sequence). The CDR3 is made up of 14 amino acids. Trimming shortened V by 5 bases and J by 2 bases, and 15 bases separated the two germline ends. CDR3 residues: CAWDPYGENYGYTF. The CDR3 coding sequence is TGTGCCTGGGACCCCTACGGGGAGAACTATGGCTACACCTTC.